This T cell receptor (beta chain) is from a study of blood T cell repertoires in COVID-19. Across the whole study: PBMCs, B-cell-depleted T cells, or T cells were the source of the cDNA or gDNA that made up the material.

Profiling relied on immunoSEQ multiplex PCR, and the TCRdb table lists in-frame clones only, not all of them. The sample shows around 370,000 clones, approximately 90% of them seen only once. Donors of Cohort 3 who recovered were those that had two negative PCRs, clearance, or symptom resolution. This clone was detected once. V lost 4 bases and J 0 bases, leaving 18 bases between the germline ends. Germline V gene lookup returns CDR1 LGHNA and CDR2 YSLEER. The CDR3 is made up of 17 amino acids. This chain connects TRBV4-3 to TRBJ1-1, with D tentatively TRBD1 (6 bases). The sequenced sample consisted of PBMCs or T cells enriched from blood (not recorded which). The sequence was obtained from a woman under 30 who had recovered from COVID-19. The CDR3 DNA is TGCGCCAGCAGCCGCCGGGACAAGAAAATCATGAACACTGAAGCTTTCTTT. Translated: CASSRRDKKIMNTEAFF.